Listed below are T cell receptor beta chains from one sample, sequenced in a study of control samples from healthy donors and cancer patients. TCRdb keeps only in-frame clones here, not all; method: immunoSEQ multiplex PCR. This table holds tens of thousands of clones, around 95% found once. Sequenced: blood. These receptors all stem from a man aged 25 to 40 in good health. Each CDR3 is given with its conserved first and last residue. D genes are given only for firm matches.

TRBD1,TRBV10-2,TRBJ1-2,TGCGCCAGCAGTGAAGGGGACAGGGTGGATGGCTACACCTTC,CASSEGDRVDGYTF
-,TRBV28,TRBJ1-1,TGTGCCAGCAGCCCCTACTTTAACACTGAAGCTTTCTTT,CASSPYFNTEAFF
TRBD1,TRBV6-5,TRBJ2-1,TGTGCCATTGGGACAGGGGGGAATGAGCAGTTCTTC,CAIGTGGNEQFF
TRBD1,TRBV6-5,TRBJ2-7,TGTGCCAGCAGACCCACAGGGGACGAGCAGTACTTC,CASRPTGDEQYF
TRBD2,TRBV24-1,TRBJ2-3,TGTGCCACCAGTGATTGGACTAGCGGGAGTGTTACGCAGTATTTT,CATSDWTSGSVTQYF
-,TRBV24-1,TRBJ2-3,TGTGCCACCAGTGATCCTCGTCCGACTCCCGAAGATAGAGATACGCAGTATTTT,CATSDPRPTPEDRDTQYF
TRBD1,TRBV9,TRBJ2-1,TGTGCCAGCAGCGTATTTCTGCAGGGGGCTCTCTATGAGCAGTTCTTC,CASSVFLQGALYEQFF
-,TRBV6-2/TRBV6-3,TRBJ1-6,TGTGCCAGCAGTTACTCGAAGTCACAGGATCTGTGGAATTCACCCCTCCACTTT,CASSYSKSQDLWNSPLHF
-,TRBV2,TRBJ2-3,TGTGCCAGCACCGCTAGCACAGATACGCAGTATTTT,CASTASTDTQYF
TRBD1,TRBV11-2,TRBJ1-4,TGTGCCAGCAGCTTAGCACAGGGGTTTTCAGAAAAACTGTTTTTT,CASSLAQGFSEKLFF
-,TRBV19,TRBJ2-2,TGTGCCAGTAGGGGTGGTGCCGGGGAGCTGTTTTTT,CASRGGAGELFF
-,TRBV2,TRBJ2-7,TGTGCCAGCAGCTCCGGGACGCAGACCTACGAGCAGTACTTC,CASSSGTQTYEQYF
TRBD1,TRBV5-1,TRBJ1-4,TGCGCCAGCAGCTTCCTTGGGACAGGGGGTGAAAAACTGTTTTTT,CASSFLGTGGEKLFF
TRBD1,TRBV5-1,TRBJ1-1,TGCGCCAGCAGCTTGGGGACAGGGCGGTGGGAATCCACTGAAGCTTTCTTT,CASSLGTGRWESTEAFF
-,TRBV4-2,TRBJ2-2,TGTGCCAGCAGCCCGAGGGCCGACACCGGGGAGCTGTTTTTT,CASSPRADTGELFF
-,TRBV6-5,TRBJ1-5,TGTGCCAGCAGTTACGCCAGGGGAGAGAATCAGCCCCAGCATTTT,CASSYARGENQPQHF
-,TRBV27,TRBJ2-5,TGTGCCAGCAGGAGACGCGGGGTTCAAGAGACCCAGTACTTC,CASRRRGVQETQYF